This T cell receptor beta chain emerged from a study of T-cell memory formation after mild COVID-19 (dated by TCRdb to the early 2020s). In the study overall: TCR sequence clusters from the two donors were found to be largely donor specific. In a couple of donors, T-cell clones that expanded and contracted after mild COVID-19 were tracked by sequencing TCRalpha and TCRbeta repertoires over time. Two young, previously healthy adult volunteers made up the cohort, one male and one female.

Unmatched junction bases come to 6, with V trimmed by 4 bases and J by 7 bases. Taken from the germline V gene (reference sequence), the CDR1 and CDR2 loops are LGHDT and YNNKEL. From the cysteine up to the phenylalanine, the CDR3 has a length of 13 residues. The read is trimmed to its CDR3 DNA, 39 bases read in frame from base 1. Ficoll-Paque density gradient centrifugation was the method used to isolate PBMCs. The listed sequencing device is Illumina NovaSeq 6000. cDNA libraries for TCRalpha and TCRbeta were prepared by 5'RACE using constant-segment primers, with sample barcodes and unique molecular identifiers added. Trizol reagent was used to extract RNA from every sample. The libraries were amplified in two PCR steps, and the second step added a second sample barcode and Illumina TruSeq adapters. Sequencing of libraries was performed on an Illumina NovaSeq with 2 x 150 bp paired-end reads. Per the source publication's procedure: Reads were demultiplexed and collapsed into UMI-guided consensus sequences with migec v1.2.7. Using mixcr v2.1.11, UMI consensuses were aligned to TRA and TRB V and J templates and then assembled into clonotypes. Expanded or contracted clonotypes were those called significant by both edgeR and NoisET, with noise models trained on biological replicates. For edgeR calls, the thresholds were a false discovery rate-adjusted p below 0.01 and a log2 fold-change of 1. As an exploratory analysis of dynamics, max-normalized trajectories of the 1000 most abundant clonotypes were examined by PCA with hierarchical clustering. Separately sequenced CD4+ and CD8+ repertoires were used to assign a CD4 or CD8 phenotype to each responding clone. Through fastp at Q25 and MiXCR, TCRdb rebuilt clones from the public reads, retaining in-frame beta chains. CDR3 protein sequences are deduplicated, and each keeps its most common genes and DNA. The V and J calls follow TCRdb's processing rather than the paper's. For this sample there are more than 150,000 distinct CDR3 sequences; approximately 18% appear just once. Roughly 3.8% of the sample belongs to the ten largest clones.

Results the study describes overall, beyond this receptor: Balanced CD4/CD8 phenotypes were observed for clones contracting from day 15 to 85, whereas a bias towards CD4+ was observed for a second wave of clones expanding from day 15 to 37. The study included only a couple of mild cases, and larger cohorts that include severe cases with pre-infection samples were judged to be necessary. Some responding clones were found in pre-infection memory, which suggests that pre-existing cross-reactive memory T cells took part in the SARS-CoV-2 response. Contracting CD4+ clones turned up mainly in the CM and EM memory subsets, whereas EMRA was where CD8+ clones were enriched. SARS-CoV-2 specificity was not confirmed for the second-wave clones peaking on day 37.

This clonotype was counted a few times. Its antigen is still unknown. The sample holds no much larger clone one base away, and base qualities are not on file. The sequence is built from TRBV3-1 and TRBJ1-2, with 7 junctional bases fitting TRBD1. The receptor was derived from a man aged 18-30 years who had mild COVID-19 (a few samples of this study predate the infection). The sample titles of this study are shuffled in the database, so cell type and time point are left out; the donor was told from shared clones. The sequencing sample was made of PBMCs or a T cell subset sorted from them (not recorded which). Read as DNA, the sequence is TGTGCCAGCAGCCCAAGACAGGGCGGTGGCTACACCTTC. Translated, it reads CASSPRQGGGYTF.